The 18 T cell receptor beta chains below come from one sample, sequenced in a study of blood T cell repertoires in COVID-19. Method: immunoSEQ multiplex PCR; TCRdb's copy keeps in-frame clones and lacks some. The repertoire includes 20,000 to 25,000 clones, roughly 90% of them detected once, and roughly 29% sits in the top ten. Sequencing was done on a sample of peripheral blood. The receptor source for this set is a woman aged 70 to 79 with active COVID-19.

This clone was seen just once. The V gene is TRBV11-3, the J gene TRBJ2-4; D perhaps matches TRBD2 (5 bases). In germline, CDR1 is SGHNT, CDR2 YENEEA. V gave up 1 base and J gave up 9 bases, with 7 bases separating them. The length of the CDR3 is 12 residues. CDR3 nucleotides: TGTGCCAGCAGCTTAGTCGAGGGCATTCAGTACTTC. This sequence encodes CASSLVEGIQYF.

The chain carries TRBV6-5 and TRBJ2-7, with 12 bases fitting TRBD2. The CDR3 has 13 residues. CDR1 MNHEY and CDR2 SVGAGI come from the germline V gene. The ends lost 7 bases at V and 9 bases at J; junction bases unmatched: 7. Here the CDR3 DNA reads TGTGCCAGCACAGGACTAGCGGGGTCGGGGCAGTACTTC. This codes for CASTGLAGSGQYF.

The gene calls are TRBV19 and TRBJ2-3; 10 nucleotides line up with TRBD2. J gave up 3 bases and V 7 bases, and 7 bases lay outside the gene matches. Germline lookup yields CDR1 LNHDA and CDR2 SQIVND (reference sequence). The CDR3 is 15 residues long. The CDR3 region is CASKTSGVGTDTQYF. Here the CDR3 DNA reads TGTGCCAGTAAAACTAGCGGGGTGGGTACAGATACGCAGTATTTT.

V and J are TRBV5-4 and TRBJ2-3; a possible D gene is TRBD2 (5 bases). The germline gives CDR1 SGHNT, CDR2 YYREEE (reference sequence). This CDR3 is 18 amino acids long. V dropped 5 bases and J dropped 0 bases, with 22 bases sitting between them. Here the CDR3 reads CASSSKAATYSSTDTQYF. As DNA, the CDR3 is TGTGCCAGCAGTTCTAAAGCGGCGACTTATTCTAGCACAGATACGCAGTATTTT.

This chain links TRBV4-1 with TRBJ1-1, with TRBD1 identical over 8 bases. The J segment lost 4 bases and the V segment lost 1 base, leaving 8 bases of the junction unmatched. This CDR3 has 16 amino acids. CDR1 is MGHRA and CDR2 is YSYEKL in the germline V gene. CDR3 coding DNA: TGCGCCAGCAGCCAAGTTGGCAGGGGGCTGGGCACTGAAGCTTTCTTT. Translated, it gives CASSQVGRGLGTEAFF.

This sequence joins TRBV5-5 and TRBJ2-3; D may be TRBD1 (5 bases). Germline CDR1 and CDR2: SGHKS and YYEKEE (reference sequence). Trimming shortened V by 1 base and J by 0 bases, and 12 bases separated the two germline ends. The CDR3 totals 16 residues. CDR3 amino acids: CASSLTGVISTDTQYF. Here the CDR3 DNA reads TGTGCCAGCAGCTTGACAGGCGTAATCAGCACAGATACGCAGTATTTT.

The rearrangement links TRBV5-6 to TRBJ2-4; the D is unclear. CDR3 length equals 12 residues. The ends were cut back, 1 base at V and 3 bases at J, with 2 bases in the middle. In germline, CDR1 is SGHDT, CDR2 YYEEEE. DNA for the CDR3: TGTGCCAGCAGCTTGCTCAAAAACATTCAGTACTTC. This sequence encodes CASSLLKNIQYF.

The count of this clone is one. The V call is TRBV7-9, the J call TRBJ2-1; D not resolved. Trimming removed 4 bases from V and 6 bases from J, with 7 bases in between. Germline values: CDR1 SEHNR, CDR2 FQNEAQ (reference sequence). The CDR3 contains 12 residues. The CDR3 DNA reads as TGTGCCAGCAGCTCTATTCGCAATGAGCAGTTCTTC. Translated, it gives CASSSIRNEQFF.

The CDR3 DNA follows: TGCAGCGTTGAAGAGGGGGACAGGGGCTACGAGCAGTACTTC. Its protein is CSVEEGDRGYEQYF. V and J are TRBV29-1 and TRBJ2-7; 10 bases line up with TRBD1. V lost 0 bases to trimming and J lost 3 bases; unmatched junction nucleotides: 2. CDR1 and CDR2 from the germline V gene are SQVTM and ANQGSEA. The length of the CDR3 is 14 residues.

V gene TRBV25-1 combines with J gene TRBJ1-3; 10 bases align to TRBD1. The J segment lost 7 bases and the V segment lost 6 bases, leaving 3 bases of the junction unmatched. CDR1 and CDR2 (germline): MGHDK, SYGVNS. There are 13 residues in the CDR3. The CDR3 sequence: CASRGQGRNTIYF. Written as DNA, the CDR3 is TGTGCCAGCAGGGGACAGGGGAGGAACACCATATATTTT.

The V gene is TRBV28, the J gene TRBJ2-7, with 7 bases that match TRBD1. The CDR3 extends over 13 amino acids. Germline assignment: CDR1 MDHEN and CDR2 SYDVKM. With V trimmed by 3 bases and J by 6 bases, 5 bases remained unmatched. This CDR3 reads CASSFSNRGEQYF. Here the CDR3 DNA reads TGTGCCAGCAGTTTTTCGAACAGGGGCGAGCAGTACTTC.

The chain recombines TRBV18 with TRBJ2-3, with 13 nucleotides matching TRBD2. This CDR3 has 16 amino acids. The V segment lost 2 bases and the J segment 6 bases; nucleotides outside the gene matches: 5. Germline V gives CDR1 KGHSH, CDR2 LQKENI. The CDR3 region has the DNA TGTGCCAGCTCACCAACTAGCGGGGGGGTCAAGGATACGCAGTATTTT. Amino acid sequence: CASSPTSGGVKDTQYF.

CDR3 amino acids: CSASSGFGNQPQHF. CDR3 nucleotide sequence: TGCAGTGCTAGTTCCGGGTTTGGAAATCAGCCCCAGCATTTT. V and J are TRBV20-1 and TRBJ1-5, with D uncertain. This CDR3 has 14 amino acids. V lost 3 bases and J 4 bases, leaving 13 bases between the germline ends. From germline, CDR1 is DFQATT and CDR2 SNEGSKA (reference sequence).

The V gene is TRBV4-1, the J gene TRBJ2-4; TRBD2 aligns across 11 bases. CDR1 MGHRA and CDR2 YSYEKL come from the germline V gene. The CDR3 contains 18 residues. J lost 1 base, V lost 2 bases, and 7 bases had no gene match. In DNA, the CDR3 is TGCGCCAGCAGCCAACGTAGCGGGGGGGCCGGGGCCAAAAACATTCAGTACTTC. Its translation: CASSQRSGGAGAKNIQYF.

The genes are TRBV6-6 and TRBJ2-3, with D possibly matching TRBD2 (5 bases). V lost 2 bases to trimming and J lost 3 bases, with 9 bases between them. From germline, CDR1 is MNHNY and CDR2 SVGAGI (reference sequence). The CDR3 covers 14 residues. In DNA form, the CDR3 reads TGTGCCAGCAGTTACCGGGAAGGGACAGATACGCAGTATTTT. Translating gives CASSYREGTDTQYF.

The CDR3 reads CASSFAGLAGGLNEQFF. The CDR3 nucleotides read TGTGCCAGCAGCTTCGCAGGACTAGCGGGGGGCCTAAATGAGCAGTTCTTC. The gene calls are TRBV7-3 and TRBJ2-1; TRBD2 agrees at 14 bases. CDR1 and CDR2 (germline): SGHTA, FQGTGA. J was trimmed by 7 bases and V by 3 bases; bases with no gene match: 8. There are 17 residues in the CDR3.

The CDR3 DNA reads TGTGCCAGCAGCCAAAACCTAGCGGGGGCGGGCACAGATACGCAGTATTTT. Its protein product is CASSQNLAGAGTDTQYF. This chain uses TRBV7-2 with TRBJ2-3; 10 bases are a match to TRBD2. The V segment lost 5 bases and the J segment 1 base; nucleotides outside the gene matches: 9. The CDR3 is 17 residues long. Germline CDR1 and CDR2: SGHTA and FQGNSA. The whole variable domain, remainder taken from reference TRBV7-2 and TRBJ2-3, is GAGVSQSPSNKVTEKGKDVELRCDPISGHTALYWYRQSLGQGLEFLIYFQGNSAPDKSGLPSDRFSAERTGGSVSTLTIQRTQQEDSAVYLCASSQNLAGAGTDTQYFGPGTRLTVL.

The CDR3 DNA reads as TGTGCCTGGAGATCCGGGGATAATTCACCCCTCCACTTT. It codes for CAWRSGDNSPLHF. The gene calls are TRBV30 and TRBJ1-6, with D unresolved. This CDR3 spans 13 amino acids. V lost 3 bases, J lost 5 bases, and 8 bases lay in between. Germline V gives CDR1 GTSNPN, CDR2 SVGIG (reference sequence).